These T cell receptor beta chains were read from a single sample in a study of a mutant IDH1 vaccine in newly diagnosed glioma. Generated by immunoSEQ multiplex PCR, the TCRdb table keeps only in-frame clones and is missing some. This table has approximately 100,000 clones, around 90% appearing once. The sequencing used PBMCs, collected from a glioma patient treated with radiotherapy, temozolomide or both. The receptors were sampled from a woman aged 50 to 60 with glioma. Each CDR3 is given without its conserved first and last residue. Each record gives: CDR3 length, V gene, J gene, CDR3 protein.

length: 10; V: TRBV6-6; J: TRBJ1-2; CDR3: ASSYTGRGYT
length: 11; V: TRBV30; J: TRBJ1-5; CDR3: AWSVKENQPQH
length: 12; V: TRBV5-6; J: TRBJ2-4; CDR3: ASSKRLAVNIQY
length: 12; V: TRBV5-1; J: TRBJ1-1; CDR3: ASSSRQGETEAF
length: 10; V: TRBV10-3; J: TRBJ2-7; CDR3: ATLDVAYEQY
length: 11; V: TRBV18; J: TRBJ2-7; CDR3: ASSPAGAGEQY
length: 13; V: TRBV11-2; J: TRBJ2-2; CDR3: ASTGTGGSTGELF
length: 12; V: TRBV9; J: TRBJ2-2; CDR3: ASSVDINTGELF
length: 13; V: TRBV6-1; J: TRBJ2-4; CDR3: ASSGNKLAKNIQY
length: 12; V: TRBV28; J: TRBJ1-1; CDR3: ANQGLGWHNEAF
length: 14; V: TRBV30; J: TRBJ2-1; CDR3: AWRRGTSGTYNEQF
length: 13; V: TRBV6-1; J: TRBJ2-7; CDR3: ASFQGGLRLYEQY
length: 13; V: TRBV4-1; J: TRBJ2-7; CDR3: ASSPGTGRPYEQY
length: 13; V: TRBV10-2; J: TRBJ2-2; CDR3: ASSEWEPNTGELF
length: 13; V: TRBV10-3; J: TRBJ1-5; CDR3: AISEGTGSNQPQH
length: 13; V: TRBV5-6; J: TRBJ1-5; CDR3: ASSLHLMGNQPQH
length: 15; V: TRBV13; J: TRBJ2-5; CDR3: ASSASGWGAYQETQY
length: 13; V: TRBV7-7; J: TRBJ2-1; CDR3: ASSPGQGVQNEQF
length: 12; V: TRBV30; J: TRBJ1-2; CDR3: AWKYTGTVYGYT
length: 10; V: TRBV28; J: TRBJ1-2; CDR3: ASSFDPYGYT
length: 13; V: TRBV5-1; J: TRBJ2-5; CDR3: ASRAGGYLQETQY
length: 14; V: TRBV27; J: TRBJ2-3; CDR3: ASYYTGTLSTDTQY
length: 11; V: TRBV7-9; J: TRBJ2-2; CDR3: ASSLGVAGELF
length: 10; V: TRBV29-1; J: -; CDR3: SVETGSYEQY
length: 13; V: TRBV5-1; J: TRBJ1-2; CDR3: ASSLLPGSDYGYT
length: 14; V: TRBV5-1; J: TRBJ1-6; CDR3: ASSFGHGTGNSPLH
length: 9; V: TRBV7-9; J: TRBJ2-5; CDR3: ASSNQETQY
length: 10; V: TRBV7-9; J: TRBJ2-1; CDR3: ASSLGYNEQF
length: 13; V: TRBV30; J: TRBJ2-3; CDR3: ACTPGTLSTDTQY
length: 11; V: TRBV30; J: -; CDR3: ALYRLGAYEQY
length: 9; V: TRBV10-2; J: TRBJ2-1; CDR3: ASNAGAEQF
length: 13; V: TRBV18; J: TRBJ2-5; CDR3: ASSPDLSGSETQY
length: 13; V: TRBV6-6; J: TRBJ2-7; CDR3: ASSYRAKSKDEQY
length: 13; V: TRBV6-6; J: TRBJ1-6; CDR3: ASSYEDRGTSPLH
length: 12; V: TRBV6-5; J: -; CDR3: ASSFSGEDYEQY
length: 10; V: TRBV28; J: TRBJ1-2; CDR3: ASTTGSYGYT
length: 13; V: TRBV5-1; J: TRBJ2-1; CDR3: ASSLALAGRGEQF
length: 11; V: TRBV5-6; J: TRBJ1-2; CDR3: ASSLPDNYGYT
length: 11; V: TRBV27; J: TRBJ2-5; CDR3: ASGTSDLRTQY
length: 12; V: TRBV15; J: TRBJ2-3; CDR3: ATSRGSGTDTQY
length: 13; V: TRBV9; J: TRBJ2-1; CDR3: ASSVVGIVTNEQF
length: 13; V: TRBV27; J: TRBJ2-1; CDR3: ASSLSGRPGNEQF
length: 11; V: TRBV5-6; J: -; CDR3: ASSPRPSDEQY
length: 8; V: TRBV11-2; J: TRBJ2-7; CDR3: ASSGYEQY
length: 12; V: TRBV9; J: TRBJ2-2; CDR3: ASSPRAGGRELF
length: 11; V: TRBV30; J: TRBJ2-7; CDR3: AWSKGQPYEQY
length: 12; V: TRBV30; J: TRBJ2-6; CDR3: AWRSPSGANVLT
length: 15; V: TRBV7-9; J: TRBJ1-2; CDR3: ASSQPAGDDFHYGYT
length: 14; V: TRBV7-9; J: TRBJ2-1; CDR3: ASSSRGVAGDDEQF
length: 13; V: TRBV27; J: TRBJ1-5; CDR3: ASSLVFGGNQPQH
length: 11; V: TRBV5-4; J: TRBJ2-1; CDR3: ASSLGPYNEQF
length: 12; V: TRBV28; J: TRBJ2-7; CDR3: ASGLAGGVYEQY
length: 12; V: TRBV9; J: TRBJ2-5; CDR3: ASSYGGLGVEQY
length: 12; V: TRBV7-9; J: TRBJ1-4; CDR3: ASSWTQPNEKLF
length: 12; V: TRBV30; J: TRBJ1-5; CDR3: AWSIQGGGQPQH